These T cell receptor beta chains were read from a single sample in a study of T cell responses to AZD1222 COVID-19 vaccine. Profiling relied on immunoSEQ multiplex PCR, and the TCRdb table lists in-frame clones only, not all of them. The table lists 80,000 or so clones, roughly 90% of them singletons. The material sequenced was peripheral blood, taken 28 days after the second AZD1222 dose. The origin of the receptors is an adult who received the AZD1222 COVID-19 vaccine. Both conserved end residues are trimmed from each CDR3. Some rows have no size entry. The others give once, few or many, or a class for an expanded clone.

TRBJ2-7	TRBV18	.	ASSPFSSGKISEQY
TRBJ1-2	TRBV4-1	.	ASSQVLRDDIGYT
TRBJ2-2	TRBV27	.	ASSFSGAANTGELF
TRBJ1-1	TRBV30	.	AWSLGNTEAF
TRBJ1-1	TRBV18	.	ASSPTGGEEVEAF
TRBJ1-6	TRBV24-1	.	ATSDRGYNSPLH
TRBJ2-1	TRBV7-8	.	ASSSNVGGRFSNEQF
TRBJ2-3	TRBV19	.	ASKGLTQY
TRBJ2-5	TRBV29-1	.	SVEDLWSPETQY
TRBJ1-1	TRBV7-8	.	ASSPNPGTGKTEAF
TRBJ1-1	TRBV28	.	ASSLPSGYTEAF
TRBJ2-1	TRBV12-5	.	ASGWGLAGTYNEQF
TRBJ1-5	TRBV28	.	ASSPGGAHQPQH
TRBJ1-4	TRBV10-3	.	AISRQEGEKLF
TRBJ1-5	TRBV19	.	ASTRQDYSNQPQH
TRBJ2-6	TRBV7-9	.	ASSLGGLSGANVLT
TRBJ2-3	TRBV19	.	ASSPRTGPDSGTDTQY
TRBJ1-1	TRBV27	.	ASSEGLNTEAF
TRBJ2-7	TRBV27	once	ASSLPKWGGGYEQY
TRBJ2-3	TRBV29-1	.	SVEDPSGRAASDTQY
TRBJ2-7	TRBV2	once	ASSEAVSGYEQY
TRBJ2-1	TRBV27	.	ASSLGPSSYNEQF
TRBJ2-3	TRBV11-3	.	ASSLGRNTQY
TRBJ2-5	TRBV5-1	.	ASSVTGVAETQY
TRBJ2-2	TRBV12-3/TRBV12-4	.	ASSNRVSGELF
TRBJ2-6	TRBV19	.	ASSRPSGLDGANVLT
TRBJ1-2	TRBV27	.	ASSFRNRGGGYT
TRBJ1-3	TRBV15	.	ATSRDLAGGSSGNTIY
TRBJ2-5	TRBV7-6	few	ASSLAPVTSEKQETQY
TRBJ1-5	TRBV6-2/TRBV6-3	.	ASSYSIGTGGPTNQPQH
TRBJ2-1	TRBV10-3	.	AISASGDKGDEQF
TRBJ1-3	TRBV7-2	.	ASSLGGGNTIY
TRBJ1-3	TRBV3-1/TRBV3-2	.	ASSHGGQGALSGNTIY
TRBJ2-1	TRBV10-2	.	ASRSGNEQF
TRBJ1-2	TRBV19	.	ASSITTGEGYT
TRBJ1-5	TRBV3-1/TRBV3-2	.	ASSQDPTGSNQPQH
TRBJ1-4	TRBV29-1	.	SVDDNEKLF
TRBJ2-1	TRBV4-2	.	ASSQDSGGRPSYNEQF
TRBJ1-4	TRBV7-9	.	ASSLIGGQGNEKLF
TRBJ1-4	TRBV7-2	.	ASSLRDREVEKLF
TRBJ1-1	TRBV24-1	.	ATRAGRPNTEAF
TRBJ2-1	TRBV10-3	.	AISEQGGIYNEQF
TRBJ2-7	TRBV6-5	.	ASSHRDRGYEQY
TRBJ2-7	TRBV9	.	ASSVFARGEQY
TRBJ1-2	TRBV2	.	ASSEIAAYGYT
TRBJ2-1	TRBV2	.	ASSEAVGRF
TRBJ2-1	TRBV9	.	ASSPGLAPYNEQF
TRBJ1-3	TRBV6-4	.	ARKDRSSGNTIY
TRBJ1-3	TRBV4-3	.	ASSQVPGGRSGNTIY